This TCR beta chain was found in a study of blood T cell repertoires in COVID-19. The method was immunoSEQ multiplex PCR; TCRdb's version includes in-frame clones alone and lacks a portion of them. Of under 200,000 clones in the sample, about four fifths were seen once. Germline values: CDR1 MNHEY, CDR2 SMNVEV (reference sequence). Trimming at V came to 4 bases and at J to 8 bases, leaving 10 bases not matched to a gene. This CDR3 spans 16 amino acids. The sequence came from a young man with active or convalescent COVID-19. The chain is built from TRBV27 and TRBJ2-3; 12 nucleotides agree with TRBD2. Sequencing used peripheral blood. In DNA form, the CDR3 reads TGTGCCAGCAGTTACCCACTAGCGGGGGGCGGAGGTACGCAGTATTTT. This codes for CASSYPLAGGGGTQYF.